The T cell receptor beta chain under discussion was sequenced for a study of CD8 T cells in Susac syndrome. TEMRA cells were FACS-enriched, with CD8+ and CD4+ T cells isolated negatively. A quantity of about 0.5 to 1 ug RNA underwent reverse transcription using random hexamers. TCR beta CDR3 was amplified by immunoSEQ covering 54 Vbeta and 13 Jbeta. MiXCR, run by TCRdb on the immunoSEQ multiplex PCR reads, gives a single entry per CDR3 protein. The data show about 190,000 distinct CDR3 sequences, roughly 92% seen once. CDR1 is SGHRS, CDR2 YFSETQ, per germline. V trimming: 0 bases; J trimming: 4 bases; junction bases outside the gene matches: 7. CDR3 size: 16 residues.

This receptor was identified in a human donor in good health. The source material was CD4+ T cells from PBMCs. The gene calls are TRBV5-1 and TRBJ2-5, with 9 bases identical to TRBD1. The CDR3 spells CASSLATTGGPETQYF. In DNA form, the CDR3 reads TGCGCCAGCAGCTTGGCAACAACAGGGGGCCCAGAGACCCAGTACTTC.